Listed below are T cell receptor beta chains from one sample, sequenced in a study of a mutant IDH1 vaccine in newly diagnosed glioma. The antigens these receptors bind are not known. Data came from immunoSEQ multiplex PCR; TCRdb stores just in-frame clones and leaves some out. This table holds 40,000 or so clones, 82% found once. The sequencing used PBMCs, collected from a glioma patient whose treatment included an IDH1 peptide vaccine. The receptors were sampled from a man between 18 and 29 years old with glioma. Some clones in this sample may be carry-over from other donors' samples. The CDR3 runs from the conserved cysteine through the conserved F or W. A D gene is named only where the DNA matches it firmly. Size values are once, few and many counts, or a class for expanded clones, and some rows have none.

V gene	CDR3 length	J gene	D gene	clone size	CDR3 DNA	CDR3 protein
TRBV18	15	TRBJ1-4	NA	NA	TGTGCCAGCTCACCACGTTCCGGGGGCGGTGAAAAACTGTTTTTT	CASSPRSGGGEKLFF
TRBV4-3	15	TRBJ1-4	NA	NA	TGCGCCAGCAGCCCCGGGGACCGAGACACCGAAAAACTGTTTTTT	CASSPGDRDTEKLFF
TRBV30	13	TRBJ1-5	NA	NA	TGTGCCTGGAGTGTACATAGCAATCAGCCCCAGCATTTT	CAWSVHSNQPQHF
TRBV6-1	12	TRBJ2-2	NA	NA	TGTGCCAGCTTCTTGGGGGCCGGGGAGCTGTTTTTT	CASFLGAGELFF
TRBV5-8	16	TRBJ2-3	TRBD1	NA	TGTGCCAGCAGCCCAGGGACAGGGGCTAGCACAGATACGCAGTATTTT	CASSPGTGASTDTQYF
TRBV5-6	16	TRBJ2-7	NA	NA	TGTGCCAGCAGCTTAATATTGGGAGAAGGGGCCTACGAGCAGTACTTC	CASSLILGEGAYEQYF
TRBV7-2	13	TRBJ1-5	NA	NA	TGTGCCAGCAGCATGGGGGCGCGTCAGCCCCAGCATTTT	CASSMGARQPQHF
TRBV7-2	12	TRBJ1-2	TRBD1	once	TGTGCCAGCAGCTTACCCCCGACAGGGATAGCCTTC	CASSLPPTGIAF
TRBV30	13	TRBJ1-2	NA	NA	TGTGCCTGGAGTGTCGGGGAGGGCTATGGCTACACCTTC	CAWSVGEGYGYTF
TRBV5-1	14	TRBJ1-1	NA	NA	TGCGCCAGCAGCTTGGAGACAGGGAACACTGAAGCTTTCTTT	CASSLETGNTEAFF
TRBV4-3	18	TRBJ2-1	TRBD2	NA	TGCGCCAGCAGCCATCCAAAGGGCACTAGCGGGGGGGCGAATGAGCAGTTCTTC	CASSHPKGTSGGANEQFF
TRBV6-1	16	TRBJ2-1	TRBD2	NA	TGTGCCAGCAGTGAAGGTGGGGGGGGGTTCTACAATGAGCAGTTCTTC	CASSEGGGGFYNEQFF
TRBV10-1	14	TRBJ1-1	NA	NA	TGCGCCAGCACGTGGACACCCCCGGACACTGAAGCTTTCTTT	CASTWTPPDTEAFF
TRBV6-4	15	TRBJ1-2	NA	NA	TGTGCCAGCAGTGACTGGTACGGGGGGACCTATGGCTACACCTTC	CASSDWYGGTYGYTF
TRBV28	13	TRBJ1-5	NA	NA	TGTGCCAGCACGGGGGTTCATAATCAGCCCCAGCATTTT	CASTGVHNQPQHF
TRBV7-9	18	TRBJ1-1	NA	few	TGTGCCAGCAGTTCGCGTGCGGCAACCCTTGGTATTAACACTGAAGCTTTCTTT	CASSSRAATLGINTEAFF
TRBV11-2	13	TRBJ1-4	NA	NA	TGTGCCAGCAGCTTAGGACAGAATGAAAAACTGTTTTTT	CASSLGQNEKLFF
TRBV2	13	TRBJ2-7	NA	NA	TGTGCCAGCAACAACAGCCCCTGGGACGAGCAGTACTTC	CASNNSPWDEQYF
TRBV7-2	14	TRBJ1-6	NA	NA	TGTGCCAGCAGCTTAGGGGGGTTTAATTCACCCCTCCACTTT	CASSLGGFNSPLHF
TRBV18	15	TRBJ1-1	TRBD1	NA	TGTGCCAGCTCAGGGCAGGGGGCAGGTAACACTGAAGCTTTCTTT	CASSGQGAGNTEAFF
TRBV30	15	TRBJ2-3	TRBD1	NA	TGTGCCTGGAGTAGGGACAGGGTGGGTGCGGATACGCAGTATTTT	CAWSRDRVGADTQYF
TRBV6-5	14	TRBJ2-2	NA	few	TGTGCCAGCAGTTACTCGGGAAACACCGGGGAGCTGTTTTTT	CASSYSGNTGELFF
TRBV6-5	14	TRBJ1-1	NA	few	TGTGCCAGCAACCAACATGGGGGAGGGACTGAAGCTTTCTTT	CASNQHGGGTEAFF
TRBV4-1	17	TRBJ1-2	NA	medium-sized	TGCGCCAGCAGCCAAGATACAGGGCAGTCTTATAACTATGGCTACACCTTC	CASSQDTGQSYNYGYTF
TRBV4-2	16	TRBJ1-2	NA	NA	TGTGCCAGCAGCCAAGATTCCGGGACGGATTACTATGGCTACACCTTC	CASSQDSGTDYYGYTF
TRBV30	13	TRBJ2-3	NA	NA	TGTGCCTGGAGTTCTACCTACACAGATACGCAGTATTTT	CAWSSTYTDTQYF